This TCR beta chain was retrieved from a study of blood T cell repertoires in COVID-19. As for the study in general: Acute-phase and convalescent COVID-19 samples originated in the United States, Italy and Spain.

Looked up from germline, CDR1 is SGHRS and CDR2 is YFSETQ. This CDR3 region has 14 residues. Trimming took 3 bases from V and 5 from J, leaving 11 bases between them. In the authors' methods: Amplification of reference gene primers was used by the study to estimate nucleated cell counts. Produced via immunoSEQ multiplex PCR; TCRdb's table is partial and in-frame only. V, J and clone size are those of that table, while D and trimming were read from the DNA. The table shows 97,000 or so clones, with 84% occurring only once. The chain combines TRBV5-1 with TRBJ1-4; maybe TRBD1 (6 bases). Input material: peripheral blood. The clonotype originates from a man between 35 and 55 years old with active or convalescent COVID-19. CDR3 sequence (DNA): TGCGCCAGCAGCTCAGGGGACGGCAATGAAAAACTGTTTTTT. Amino acids: CASSSGDGNEKLFF.